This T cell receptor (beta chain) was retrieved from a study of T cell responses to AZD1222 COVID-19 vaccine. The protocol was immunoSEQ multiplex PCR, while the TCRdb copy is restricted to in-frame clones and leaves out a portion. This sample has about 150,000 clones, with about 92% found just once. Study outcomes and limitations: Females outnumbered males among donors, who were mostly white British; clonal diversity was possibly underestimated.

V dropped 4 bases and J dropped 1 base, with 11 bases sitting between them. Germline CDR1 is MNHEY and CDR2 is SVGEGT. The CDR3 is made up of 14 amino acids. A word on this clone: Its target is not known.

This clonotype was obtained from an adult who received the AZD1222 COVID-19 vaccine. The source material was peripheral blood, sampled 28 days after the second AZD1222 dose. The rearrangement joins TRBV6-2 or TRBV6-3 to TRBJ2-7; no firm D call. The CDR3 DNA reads TGTGCCAGCAGTTTTAAGGGCTTGTCCTACGAGCAGTACTTC. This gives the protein CASSFKGLSYEQYF.